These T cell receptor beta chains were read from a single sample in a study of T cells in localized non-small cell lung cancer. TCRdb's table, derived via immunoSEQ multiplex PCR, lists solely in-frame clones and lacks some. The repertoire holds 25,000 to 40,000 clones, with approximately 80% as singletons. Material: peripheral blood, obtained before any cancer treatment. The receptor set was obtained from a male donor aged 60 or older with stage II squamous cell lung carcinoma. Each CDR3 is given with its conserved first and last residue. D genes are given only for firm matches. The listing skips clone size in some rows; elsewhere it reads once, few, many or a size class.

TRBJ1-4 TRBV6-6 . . CASSSQSGATNEKLFF TGTGCCAGCAGTTCCCAGTCGGGGGCAACTAATGAAAAACTGTTTTTT
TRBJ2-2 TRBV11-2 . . CASSLGDTTNTGELFF TGTGCCAGCAGCTTAGGGGACACCACGAACACCGGGGAGCTGTTTTTT
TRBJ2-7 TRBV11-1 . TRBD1 CASSNTGQGRNYEQYF TGTGCCAGCAGCAACACCGGACAGGGGAGGAACTACGAGCAGTACTTC
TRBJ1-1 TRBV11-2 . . CASSLGTSYEAFF TGTGCCAGCAGCTTAGGGACCTCGTATGAAGCTTTCTTT
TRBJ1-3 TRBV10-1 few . CASSESAGNTIYF TGCGCCAGCAGTGAGTCTGCGGGAAACACCATATATTTT
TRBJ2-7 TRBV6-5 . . CASSNGVEQYF TGTGCCAGCAGTAACGGGGTCGAGCAGTACTTC
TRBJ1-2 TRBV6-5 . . CASSTYDPGSYTF TGTGCCAGCAGTACCTACGACCCGGGAAGCTACACCTTC
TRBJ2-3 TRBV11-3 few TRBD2 CASSLGLAGVSTDTQYF TGTGCCAGCAGCTTGGGACTAGCGGGGGTTAGCACAGATACGCAGTATTTT
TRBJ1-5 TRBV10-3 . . CASTQGSNQPQHF TGCGCCAGCACCCAGGGGAGCAATCAGCCCCAGCATTTT
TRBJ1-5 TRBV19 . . CASSIADNNQPQHF TGTGCCAGTAGTATAGCGGACAACAATCAGCCCCAGCATTTT
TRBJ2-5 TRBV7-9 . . CASTGEEGMGTQYF TGTGCCAGCACCGGGGAGGAGGGTATGGGGACCCAGTACTTC
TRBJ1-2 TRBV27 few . CASRDGIYGYTF TGTGCCAGCAGGGACGGGATATATGGCTACACCTTC
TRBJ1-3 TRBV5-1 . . CASSLDISGNTIYF TGCGCCAGCAGCTTGGACATCTCTGGAAACACCATATATTTT